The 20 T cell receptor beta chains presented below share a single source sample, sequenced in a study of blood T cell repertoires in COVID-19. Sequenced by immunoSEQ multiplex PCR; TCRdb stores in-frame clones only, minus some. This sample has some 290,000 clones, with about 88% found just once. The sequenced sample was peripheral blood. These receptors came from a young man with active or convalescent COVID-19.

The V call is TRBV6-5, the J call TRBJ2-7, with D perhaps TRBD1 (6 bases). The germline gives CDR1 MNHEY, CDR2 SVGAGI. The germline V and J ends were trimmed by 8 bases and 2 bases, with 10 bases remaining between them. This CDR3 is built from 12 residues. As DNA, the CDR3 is TGTGCCAGCTACAGGGTTGCCTACGAGCAGTACTTC. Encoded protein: CASYRVAYEQYF.

Here the CDR3 DNA reads TGTGCCAGCAGCCAAGATTCTCGGTTAGCGGGGGTTCAAGAGACCCAGTACTTC. It translates to CASSQDSRLAGVQETQYF. The V call is TRBV3-1 (or the pseudogene TRBV3-2), the J call TRBJ2-5, with 9 bases identical to TRBD2. Germline V gene lookup returns CDR1 LGHDT and CDR2 YNNKEL (reference sequence). Trimming at V came to 0 bases and at J to 2 bases, leaving 10 bases not matched to a gene. The CDR3 runs 18 residues.

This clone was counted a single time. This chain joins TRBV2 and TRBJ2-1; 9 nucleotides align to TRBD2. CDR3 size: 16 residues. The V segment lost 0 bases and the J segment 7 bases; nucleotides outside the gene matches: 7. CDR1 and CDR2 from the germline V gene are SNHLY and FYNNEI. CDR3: CASSEASGGPWNEQFF. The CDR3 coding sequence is TGTGCCAGCAGTGAAGCTAGCGGGGGCCCGTGGAATGAGCAGTTCTTC.

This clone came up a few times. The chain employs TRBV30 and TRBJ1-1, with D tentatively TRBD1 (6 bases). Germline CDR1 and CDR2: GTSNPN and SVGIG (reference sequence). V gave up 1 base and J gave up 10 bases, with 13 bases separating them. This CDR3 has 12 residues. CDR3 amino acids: CAWSAGGASAFF. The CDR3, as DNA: TGTGCCTGGAGTGCGGGGGGCGCTTCAGCTTTCTTT.

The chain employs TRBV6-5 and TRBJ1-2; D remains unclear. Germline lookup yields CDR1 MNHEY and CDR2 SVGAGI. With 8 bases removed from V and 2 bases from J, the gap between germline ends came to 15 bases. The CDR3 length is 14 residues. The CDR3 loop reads CASQSSVYNYGYTF. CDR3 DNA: TGTGCCAGCCAAAGTTCTGTCTACAACTATGGCTACACCTTC.

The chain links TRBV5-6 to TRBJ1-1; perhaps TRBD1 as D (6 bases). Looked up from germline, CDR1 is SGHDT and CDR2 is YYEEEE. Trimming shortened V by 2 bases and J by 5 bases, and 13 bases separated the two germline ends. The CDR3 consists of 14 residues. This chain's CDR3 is CASSFPGEGTEAFF. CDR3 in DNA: TGTGCCAGCAGCTTCCCAGGGGAGGGAACTGAAGCTTTCTTT.

DNA for the CDR3: TGTGCCAGTAGTATCGACCCGACAGGGAACTACGAGCAGTACTTC. Encoded protein: CASSIDPTGNYEQYF. The chain carries TRBV19 and TRBJ2-7; TRBD1 matches at 7 bases. V lost 3 bases and J lost 3; bases outside the gene matches: 8. Germline V gene data show CDR1 as LNHDA and CDR2 as SQIVND (reference sequence). The CDR3 consists of 15 residues.

CDR3 sequence reads: CATSRDYGLAGVSGANVLTF. The CDR3 DNA sequence: TGTGCCACCAGCAGAGACTATGGACTAGCGGGGGTCTCGGGGGCCAACGTCCTGACTTTC. The rearrangement links TRBV15 to TRBJ2-6; TRBD2 agrees at 13 bases. The CDR3 runs 20 residues. CDR1 is LNHNV, CDR2 YYDKDF, per germline (reference sequence). Trimming at V came to 0 bases and at J to 4 bases, leaving 9 bases not matched to a gene.

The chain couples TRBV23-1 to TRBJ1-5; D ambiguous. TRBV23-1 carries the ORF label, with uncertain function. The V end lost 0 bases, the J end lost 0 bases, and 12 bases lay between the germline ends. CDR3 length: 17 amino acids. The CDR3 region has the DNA TGCGCCAGCAGTCAATCTCCTCAGGTTTATAGCAATCAGCCCCAGCATTTT. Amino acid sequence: CASSQSPQVYSNQPQHF.

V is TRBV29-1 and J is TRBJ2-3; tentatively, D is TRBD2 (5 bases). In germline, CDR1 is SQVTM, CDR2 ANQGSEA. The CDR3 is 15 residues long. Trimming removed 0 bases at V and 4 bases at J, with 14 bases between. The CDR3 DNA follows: TGCAGCGTTGAAGACCGGGGAAAGGCCCCAGATACGCAGTATTTT. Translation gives CSVEDRGKAPDTQYF.

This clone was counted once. The CDR3 sequence: CASSETDRRNTIYF. In DNA, the CDR3 is TGTGCCAGCAGTGAGACGGACAGGAGAAACACCATATATTTT. The chain couples TRBV6-1 to TRBJ1-3; 7 positions match TRBD1. This CDR3 region has 14 residues. Germline CDR1 reads MNHNS; CDR2 reads SASEGT. Trimming cost V 3 bases and J 5 bases; bases outside gene matches: 4.

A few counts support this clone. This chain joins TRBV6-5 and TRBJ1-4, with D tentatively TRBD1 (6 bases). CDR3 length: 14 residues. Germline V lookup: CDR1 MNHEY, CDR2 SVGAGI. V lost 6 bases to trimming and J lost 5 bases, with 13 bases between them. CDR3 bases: TGTGCCAGCAGAACAGGGCAAACCAATGAAAAACTGTTTTTT. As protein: CASRTGQTNEKLFF.

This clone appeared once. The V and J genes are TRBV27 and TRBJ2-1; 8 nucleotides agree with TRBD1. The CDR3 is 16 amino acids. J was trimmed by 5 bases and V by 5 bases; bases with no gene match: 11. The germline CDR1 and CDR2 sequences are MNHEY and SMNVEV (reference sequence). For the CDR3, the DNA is TGTGCCAGCAGTACAAAAGCAGGGGGCGGAAACAATGAGCAGTTCTTC. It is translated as CASSTKAGGGNNEQFF.

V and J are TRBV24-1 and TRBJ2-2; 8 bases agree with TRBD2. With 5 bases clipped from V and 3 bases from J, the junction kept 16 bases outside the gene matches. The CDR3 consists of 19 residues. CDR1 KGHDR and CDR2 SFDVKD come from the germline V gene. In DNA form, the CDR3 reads TGTGCCACCAGTGGTCCCGGGGGGGTAACGGAAGGGTACACCGGGGAGCTGTTTTTT. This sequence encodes CATSGPGGVTEGYTGELFF.

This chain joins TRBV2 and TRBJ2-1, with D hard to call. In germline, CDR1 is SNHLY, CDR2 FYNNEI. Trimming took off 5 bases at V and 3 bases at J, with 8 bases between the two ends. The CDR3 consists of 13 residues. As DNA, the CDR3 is TGTGCCAGCAGTCTACTACTCTACAATGAGCAGTTCTTC. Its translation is CASSLLLYNEQFF.

The CDR3 DNA sequence: TGTGCCAGCAGTTATCAGGGGGAAGGTGAAAAACTGTTTTTT. This encodes CASSYQGEGEKLFF. The chain couples TRBV2 to TRBJ1-4; 7 bases line up with TRBD1. This CDR3 is 14 amino acids long. The germline CDR1 and CDR2 sequences are SNHLY and FYNNEI. Trimming at V came to 5 bases and at J to 7 bases, leaving 7 bases not matched to a gene.

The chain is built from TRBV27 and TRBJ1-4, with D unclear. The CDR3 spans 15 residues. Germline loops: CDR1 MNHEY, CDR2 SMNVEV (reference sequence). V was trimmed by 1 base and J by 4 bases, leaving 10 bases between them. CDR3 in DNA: TGTGCCAGCAGTTTATGGGCCCGTAGTAATGAAAAACTGTTTTTT. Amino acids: CASSLWARSNEKLFF.

The CDR3 nucleotides are TGCGCCAGCAGCCAAGATCCACAGGGGGGCGGGGAGCTGTTTTTT. Its protein product is CASSQDPQGGGELFF. The chain uses TRBV4-3 and TRBJ2-2; 8 positions agree with TRBD1. Germline trimming cut 0 bases from V and 7 bases from J; bases unmatched to any gene: 4. Germline V gene lookup returns CDR1 LGHNA and CDR2 YSLEER. This CDR3 spans 15 amino acids.

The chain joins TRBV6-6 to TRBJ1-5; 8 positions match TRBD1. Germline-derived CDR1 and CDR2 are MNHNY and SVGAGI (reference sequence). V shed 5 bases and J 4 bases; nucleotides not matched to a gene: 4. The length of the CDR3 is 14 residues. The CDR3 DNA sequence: TGTGCCAGCAGTCAGGGGGCAGGTAATCAGCCCCAGCATTTT. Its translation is CASSQGAGNQPQHF.

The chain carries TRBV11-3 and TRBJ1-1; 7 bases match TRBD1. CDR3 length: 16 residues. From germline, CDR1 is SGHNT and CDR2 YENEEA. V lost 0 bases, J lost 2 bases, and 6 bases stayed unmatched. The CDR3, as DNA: TGTGCCAGCAGCTTAGATCCAGACAGGGTTAACACTGAAGCTTTCTTT. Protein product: CASSLDPDRVNTEAFF. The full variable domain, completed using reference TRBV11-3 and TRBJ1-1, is EAGVVQSPRYKIIEKKQPVAFWCNPISGHNTLYWYLQNLGQGPELLIRYENEEAVDDSQLPKDRFSAERLKGVDSTLKIQPAELGDSAVYLCASSLDPDRVNTEAFFGQGTRLTVV.